The T cell receptor beta chain described here comes from a study of cytomegalovirus exposure and HLA in healthy donors. Study observations and caveats: Many donors shared some public TCRs, even though most TCR sequences were rare.

This CDR3 contains 14 residues. Germline V gene sequence: CDR1 SNHLY, CDR2 FYNNEI. Trimming left V 8 bases short and J 6 bases short, with 16 bases between. The assay was immunoSEQ multiplex PCR, and TCRdb's table has in-frame clones only and misses some. Of around 190,000 clones listed, around nine tenths were seen once; the top ten hold about 7.2%. Separate from the 666-subject first cohort, the approximately 120-subject validation cohort was the one that the donors belonged to. As for this clone: What it binds is unknown.

The chain recombines TRBV2 with TRBJ1-4; no clear D. The sequence came from a young man in good health and CMV-seropositive. Sequencing input: PBMCs. This CDR3 reads CASEVTGSHEKLFF. The CDR3 DNA reads as TGTGCCAGCGAAGTAACCGGGTCGCATGAAAAACTGTTTTTT.